This T cell receptor beta chain was recorded in a study of blood T cells in healthy people across ages. This clonotype came up a few times. The CDR3 runs to 13 residues. Germline lookup yields CDR1 SQVTM and CDR2 ANQGSEA. V was pared by 4 bases and J by 4 bases, with 12 bases between. A sample-barcoded 5' primer and a J-beta primer mix were used in a second PCR of roughly 6 to 12 cycles. In TCRdb, the 5' RACE reads were re-called with MiXCR into one record per CDR3 protein. The repertoire holds around 820,000 distinct CDR3 sequences, with approximately 25% as singletons. The sample also formed part of further work on T cells of mothers and their children. Turning to that study: From each mother came over 8 million TCR beta CDR3 reads, and from each child came a few million.

The TCR originated in a boy between 10 and 17 years old in good health. The specimen sequenced was blood. This chain links TRBV29-1 with TRBJ2-3; TRBD2 is a possible D gene (5 bases). CDR3 bases: TGCAGCGTTGTGTCCGGGAATGCAGATACGCAGTATTTT. Its translation: CSVVSGNADTQYF.